This T cell receptor (beta chain) was profiled in a study of T cells in tuberculosis. At the level of the study: IGRA-negative adolescents, IGRA-positive adolescents with latent tuberculosis and adults with active tuberculosis formed this South African cohort.

This clone was detected once. The CDR3 extends over 15 amino acids. CDR1 is SGHDN, CDR2 FVKESK, per germline. With 5 bases clipped from V and 1 base from J, the junction kept 5 bases outside the gene matches. This table comes from immunoSEQ multiplex PCR, and its TCRdb copy is limited to in-frame clones, with some not included. The profile shows roughly 19,000 clones, 85% to 90% of them singletons. The origin of this receptor is a donor aged 10 to 29 with latent tuberculosis or without tuberculosis infection. The sample consisted of PBMCs. This sequence joins TRBV14 and TRBJ1-1, with 9 bases that match TRBD1. Here the CDR3 DNA reads TGTGCCAGCAGCGACCGGGACAGGGAGAACACTGAAGCTTTCTTT. Translated: CASSDRDRENTEAFF.